This T cell receptor (beta chain) was recovered during a study of Ad26.COV2.S vaccination and SARS-CoV-2 variants. Overall study context: Participants got Ad26.COV2.S intramuscularly, once or twice 56 days apart.

Data came from immunoSEQ multiplex PCR; TCRdb stores just in-frame clones and leaves some out. There are 430,000 or so clones in the sample; over 75% occur only once, and 9.5% to 15% lies in the top ten. As to treatment: around 19 received Ad26.COV2.S at low or high dose, single or two shots; 5 received placebo; per-sample allocation not given. Repertoires come from day 63 after the first vaccine or placebo injection. An Ad26 vector carrying the Wuhan-strain SARS-CoV-2 spike served as the vaccine. The material was peripheral blood, obtained in a trial of Ad26.COV2.S vaccine versus placebo. This sequence originates from a person between 18 and 60 years old who received the Ad26.COV2.S COVID-19 vaccine or a placebo.

CDR3 in amino acids: CASSQRVNLGEAFF. For the CDR3, the DNA is TGTGCCAGCAGTCAACGGGTGAATTTGGGGGAAGCTTTCTTT. The chain couples TRBV6-5 to TRBJ1-1; D gene unclear. The germline V gene has CDR1 MNHEY and CDR2 SVGAGI. This CDR3 has 14 amino acids. The V end was cut by 5 bases, the J end by 8 bases, with 18 bases between.